The 9 T cell receptor beta chains below were found in one sample sequenced in a study of beta chain features in type 1 diabetes. Study conclusions and caveats: In every one of the four CD4+ subsets, TCRB CDR3s were moderately but significantly shorter in Type 1 diabetes patients.

For these TCRs, the target antigens are not known. Every bit of the isolated RNA underwent reverse transcription, so sequencing read expressed TCRB transcripts. Profiled with immunoSEQ multiplex PCR; TCRdb holds only in-frame clones, not every one. The sample contains around 690,000 clones, about an eighth of which appear only once. Specimen: naive CD4+ T cells from blood. Every receptor here comes from a man younger than 40 with type 1 diabetes.

This chain links TRBV7-2 with TRBJ2-1; 9 positions agree with TRBD1. Trimming at V came to 5 bases and at J to 3 bases, leaving 8 bases not matched to a gene. Germline CDR1 reads SGHTA; CDR2 reads FQGNSA. The CDR3 has 16 amino acids. CDR3 sequence: CASSHLRDRVYNEQFF. The CDR3, as DNA: TGTGCCAGCAGCCATCTTCGGGACAGGGTCTACAATGAGCAGTTCTTC.

This clone occurred a few times. This chain uses TRBV9 with TRBJ2-7; 7 nucleotides agree with TRBD1. After removal of 4 bases from V and 2 bases from J, the junction contained 6 bases not matched to a gene. The CDR3 runs to 14 residues. Germline V lookup: CDR1 SGDLS, CDR2 YYNGEE. The CDR3 region has the DNA TGTGCCAGCAGCCCTCATACAGGGGCCTACGAGCAGTACTTC. It translates to CASSPHTGAYEQYF.

In this sample, this clone turned up a few times. This chain joins TRBV6-1 and TRBJ1-2; TRBD1 matches 7 bases. Germline-derived CDR1 and CDR2 are MNHNS and SASEGT. The ends lost 6 bases at V and 8 bases at J; junction bases unmatched: 9. The CDR3 is 13 amino acids. The CDR3, as DNA: TGTGCCAGCAGCACCGGGACAGTCCTAGGCTACACCTTC. It is translated as CASSTGTVLGYTF.

The CDR3 loop is CACSLGTQGQYF. The CDR3 DNA is TGTGCCTGTTCTCTAGGTACCCAGGGGCAGTACTTC. This sequence joins TRBV30 and TRBJ2-4; perhaps TRBD1 as D (6 bases). The V gene's germline CDR1 is GTSNPN and CDR2 SVGIG (reference sequence). The CDR3 runs 12 residues. The V gene lost 6 bases and the J gene lost 13 bases, with 19 bases spanning the gap.

This clone occurred a few times. The rearrangement uses TRBV5-4 and TRBJ2-1; 10 nucleotides align to TRBD1. The CDR3 covers 15 residues. J was trimmed by 5 bases and V by 0 bases; bases with no gene match: 2. Germline V gene lookup returns CDR1 SGHNT and CDR2 YYREEE (reference sequence). The DNA of the CDR3 is TGTGCCAGCAGCTTGGCCGGGACAGGGGACAATGAGCAGTTCTTC. Its protein product is CASSLAGTGDNEQFF. Filled out from reference TRBV5-4 and TRBJ2-1, the complete variable domain reads ETGVTQSPTHLIKTRGQQVTLRCSSQSGHNTVSWYQQALGQGPQFIFQYYREEENGRGNFPPRFSGLQFPNYSSELNVNALELDDSALYLCASSLAGTGDNEQFFGPGTRLTVL.

This rearrangement joins TRBV6-6 to TRBJ2-1, with a possible D match to TRBD2 (7 bases). V lost 5 bases and J 9 bases, leaving 11 bases between the germline ends. The CDR3 spans 12 residues. Looked up from germline, CDR1 is MNHNY and CDR2 is SVGAGI (reference sequence). The CDR3 here is CASSPGGGEQFF. The DNA for the CDR3 is TGTGCCAGCAGTCCGGGGGGCGGTGAGCAGTTCTTC.

J is TRBJ2-7 and V is TRBV18; D possibly corresponds to TRBD1 (5 bases). V was cut by 3 bases and J by 1 base, with 13 bases left in between. CDR3 length equals 15 residues. CDR1 is KGHSH and CDR2 is LQKENI in the germline V gene. CDR3 nucleotide sequence: TGTGCCAGCTCACCTGGGGCAGATTCATCCTACGAGCAGTACTTC. It translates to CASSPGADSSYEQYF.

This clone has just a few counts. The sample contains more than one DNA sequence encoding this CDR3. The chain uses TRBV5-1 and TRBJ2-1; no clear D gene. The CDR3 sequence is 14 residues long. Germline CDR1 is SGHRS and CDR2 is YFSETQ. V lost 0 bases and J 4 bases, leaving 8 bases between the germline ends. The CDR3 DNA sequence: TGCGCCAGCAGCTTGGCGGCAGATTACAATGAGCAGTTCTTC. This translates into CASSLAADYNEQFF.

This clone was counted a few times. The V gene is TRBV6-5, the J gene TRBJ1-1; D gene ambiguous. This CDR3 contains 13 residues. The germline CDR1 and CDR2 sequences are MNHEY and SVGAGI. Trimming shortened V by 9 bases and J by 1 base, and 12 bases separated the two germline ends. The CDR3, as DNA: TGTGCCAGTCAAAAGGGCAGGAACACTGAAGCTTTCTTT. This translates into CASQKGRNTEAFF.